The 2 T cell receptor beta chains below were found in one sample sequenced in a study of T cells after yellow fever vaccination. In TCRdb, the 5' RACE reads were re-called with MiXCR into one record per CDR3 protein. In the table there are hundreds of thousands of distinct CDR3 sequences, approximately 10% of which are singletons. The sequenced sample was PBMCs, obtained on the day of the first yellow fever vaccination. The receptor source for this set is a man between 18 and 35 years old who received the YFV17D yellow fever vaccine.

V and J are TRBV18 and TRBJ2-3; 7 bases are a match to TRBD1. In germline, CDR1 is KGHSH, CDR2 LQKENI. This CDR3 has 15 residues. V gave up 3 bases and J gave up 6 bases; unmatched junction bases: 9. The CDR3: CASSPPAGGADTQYF. CDR3 in DNA: TGTGCCAGCTCACCCCCCGCAGGGGGAGCTGATACGCAGTATTTT.

This clonotype appeared many times. The CDR3 region is CASSFDGWGTGELFF. The CDR3, as DNA: TGTGCCAGCAGTTTCGATGGGTGGGGGACCGGGGAGCTGTTTTTT. The J gene is TRBJ2-2, the V gene TRBV27; the D call may be TRBD1 or TRBD2 (5 bases each). The CDR3 spans 15 residues. Germline values: CDR1 MNHEY, CDR2 SMNVEV (reference sequence). The ends were cut back, 3 bases at V and 5 bases at J, with 13 bases in the middle.